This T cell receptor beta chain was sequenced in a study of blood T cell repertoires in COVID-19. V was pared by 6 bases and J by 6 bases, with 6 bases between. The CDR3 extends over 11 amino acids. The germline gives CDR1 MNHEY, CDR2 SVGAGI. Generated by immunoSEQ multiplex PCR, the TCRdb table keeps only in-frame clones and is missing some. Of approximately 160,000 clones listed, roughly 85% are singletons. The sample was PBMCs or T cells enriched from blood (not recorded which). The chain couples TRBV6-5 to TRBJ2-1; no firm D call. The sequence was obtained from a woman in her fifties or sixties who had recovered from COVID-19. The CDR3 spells CASRESNEQFF. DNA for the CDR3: TGTGCCAGCAGGGAGAGCAATGAGCAGTTCTTC.